This passage covers 19 T cell receptor beta chains from one sample sequenced in a study of technical replicates of blood from a handful of donors. Libraries were prepared by immunoSEQ multiplex PCR; TCRdb keeps only in-frame clonotypes and omits some of them. The table records 50,000 to 65,000 clones, under 90% of them present only once. What was sequenced was PBMCs. These receptors were collected from a human donor in good health. Some clones in this sample may be carry-over from other donors' samples.

The count of this clone is one. CDR3 in DNA: TGTGCCAGCTCACCCGGGGAGGGGCCAGGCTATGGCTACACCTTC. Translating it yields CASSPGEGPGYGYTF. The chain has TRBV18 and TRBJ1-2; D is possibly TRBD1 (5 bases). V shed 3 bases and J shed 4 bases, with 15 bases lying between them. The CDR3 runs to 15 residues. Germline CDR1 is KGHSH and CDR2 is LQKENI. The variable domain in full, with the rest retrieved from reference TRBV18 and TRBJ1-2, is NAGVMQNPRHLVRRRGQEARLRCSPMKGHSHVYWYRQLPEEGLKFMVYLQKENIIDESGMPKERFSAEFPKEGPSILRIQQVVRGDSAAYFCASSPGEGPGYGYTFGSGTRLTVV.

V is TRBV6-5 and J is TRBJ1-6; no clear D. Deletions cut 2 bases from V and 6 bases from J, with 11 bases between. CDR3 length: 15 residues. CDR1 MNHEY and CDR2 SVGAGI come from the germline V gene. The CDR3, as DNA: TGTGCCAGCAGTTACCTCGGAGGGTTTAATTCACCCCTCCACTTT. This sequence encodes CASSYLGGFNSPLHF.

J is TRBJ2-5 and V is TRBV19; 12 positions match TRBD2. CDR3 length: 14 residues. V lost 7 bases and J lost 4; bases outside the gene matches: 4. Looked up from germline, CDR1 is LNHDA and CDR2 is SQIVND (reference sequence). The CDR3 DNA sequence: TGTGCCAGTAAGGGGGGACTAGCGGGAGAGACCCAGTACTTC. Translating gives CASKGGLAGETQYF. Using reference TRBV19 and TRBJ2-5 for the parts outside the CDR3, the full variable domain is DGGITQSPKYLFRKEGQNVTLSCEQNLNHDAMYWYRQDPGQGLRLIYYSQIVNDFQKGDIAEGYSVSREKKESFPLTVTSAQKNPTAFYLCASKGGLAGETQYFGPGTRLLVL.

The chain combines TRBV6-4 with TRBJ1-1; 12 bases fit TRBD1. Germline CDR1 is MRHNA and CDR2 is SNTAGT. V shed 6 bases and J 0 bases; nucleotides not matched to a gene: 2. The CDR3 sequence is 15 residues long. The CDR3 region has the DNA TGTGCCAGCAGCGGGACAGGGGGCTTGAACACTGAAGCTTTCTTT. Translation gives CASSGTGGLNTEAFF.

This clone has more than one count but fewer than ten. CDR3 nucleotide sequence: TGTGCCACCAGCTCGACAGGGATGGGACCCATGAACACTGAAGCTTTCTTT. Protein: CATSSTGMGPMNTEAFF. The chain has TRBV15 and TRBJ1-1; the match to TRBD1 covers 7 bases. Germline values: CDR1 LNHNV, CDR2 YYDKDF (reference sequence). V lost 5 bases, J lost 0 bases, and 12 bases stayed unmatched. The CDR3 consists of 17 residues.

The chain couples TRBV6-4 to TRBJ1-1; D is ambiguous. CDR3 length: 14 residues. V was shortened by 6 bases and J by 2 bases, with 13 bases between the two germline ends. CDR1 MRHNA and CDR2 SNTAGT come from the germline V gene. The CDR3: CASSSGISNTEAFF. In DNA, the CDR3 is TGTGCCAGCAGCTCCGGGATTTCAAACACTGAAGCTTTCTTT.

The V gene is TRBV4-3, the J gene TRBJ1-2, with D maybe TRBD1 (5 bases). With 1 base removed from V and 1 base from J, the gap between germline ends came to 16 bases. Germline values: CDR1 LGHNA, CDR2 YSLEER. The CDR3 covers 17 residues. The CDR3 loop is CASSQGGRYRSNYGYTF. CDR3 bases: TGCGCCAGCAGCCAAGGTGGTCGATACAGGAGTAACTATGGCTACACCTTC.

The chain has TRBV4-1 and TRBJ1-3; 7 nucleotides agree with TRBD1. Germline CDR1 is MGHRA and CDR2 is YSYEKL. The junction had 8 bases not matched to a gene; V was cut back by 1 base and J by 5 bases. This CDR3 region has 16 residues. The CDR3 nucleotides are TGCGCCAGCAGCCAAGCGGCAGGGGGTCGTCGAAACACCATATATTTT. Residues: CASSQAAGGRRNTIYF.

V gene TRBV9 combines with J gene TRBJ1-5; 8 bases match TRBD1. The trim removed 0 bases at V and 6 bases at J, leaving 2 bases unmatched. This CDR3 contains 14 residues. From germline, CDR1 is SGDLS and CDR2 YYNGEE. In DNA, the CDR3 is TGTGCCAGCAGCGTAGCAGGGGGCGTTCAGCCCCAGCATTTT. This translates into CASSVAGGVQPQHF.

V gene TRBV30 combines with J gene TRBJ2-7; maybe TRBD1 (5 bases). The V and J ends lost 3 bases and 3 bases respectively, with 9 bases between them. Germline assignment: CDR1 GTSNPN and CDR2 SVGIG (reference sequence). CDR3 size: 12 residues. The CDR3 region is CAWRETGYEQYF. CDR3 sequence (DNA): TGTGCCTGGAGAGAAACAGGCTACGAGCAGTACTTC. The full variable domain, rest sourced from reference TRBV30 and TRBJ2-7, is SQTIHQWPATLVQPVGSPLSLECTVEGTSNPNLYWYRQAAGRGLQLLFYSVGIGQISSEVPQNLSASRPQDRQFILSSKKLLLSDSGFYLCAWRETGYEQYFGPGTRLTVT.

This chain links TRBV30 with TRBJ2-1; the match to TRBD2 covers 7 bases. CDR3 length equals 14 residues. The ends lost 5 bases at V and 5 bases at J; junction bases unmatched: 9. CDR1 is GTSNPN and CDR2 is SVGIG in the germline V gene (reference sequence). CDR3 coding DNA: TGTGCCTGGGGCCCTAGCGGAGTTCACAATGAGCAGTTCTTC. This sequence encodes CAWGPSGVHNEQFF.

This chain uses TRBV5-4 with TRBJ1-2; D not resolved. The V end was cut by 2 bases, the J end by 3 bases, with 11 bases between. Germline V gene sequence: CDR1 SGHNT, CDR2 YYREEE (reference sequence). This CDR3 is 14 amino acids long. In DNA, the CDR3 is TGTGCCAGCAGCTTTGTAGAGGGATACTATGGCTACACCTTC. As protein: CASSFVEGYYGYTF.

The rearrangement uses TRBV2 and TRBJ2-3, with 9 bases that match TRBD2. Germline V lookup: CDR1 SNHLY, CDR2 FYNNEI. Trimming took 6 bases from V and 6 from J; bases not matched to a gene: 13. The CDR3 covers 16 residues. The CDR3 protein is CASSRTLGLAADTQYF. The CDR3 DNA is TGTGCCAGCAGCCGGACCTTGGGACTAGCTGCCGATACGCAGTATTTT.

V is TRBV6-6 and J is TRBJ2-7, with 8 positions matching TRBD1. CDR1 MNHNY and CDR2 SVGAGI come from the germline V gene (reference sequence). The CDR3 sequence is 13 residues long. Losses at the gene ends were 5 bases for V and 9 bases for J; bases not matched to a gene: 9. The chain's CDR3 is CASSLQGARGQYF. The CDR3 nucleotides are TGTGCCAGCAGTCTCCAGGGGGCGCGGGGGCAGTACTTC.

The rearrangement uses TRBV2 and TRBJ2-7, with TRBD1 matching over 7 bases. The CDR3 extends over 15 amino acids. The J segment lost 0 bases and the V segment lost 1 base, leaving 3 bases of the junction unmatched. Germline CDR1 reads SNHLY; CDR2 reads FYNNEI. The CDR3 DNA reads TGTGCCAGCAGTGAAGGTTGGGACAGCTCCTACGAGCAGTACTTC. Translation gives CASSEGWDSSYEQYF.

This clone was recorded only once. The genes are TRBV7-9 and TRBJ2-7; D is perhaps TRBD1 (5 bases). This CDR3 spans 13 amino acids. Trimming stripped 6 bases from V and 1 base from J, with 10 bases between. Germline V gene sequence: CDR1 SEHNR, CDR2 FQNEAQ (reference sequence). This CDR3 is CASRPDISYEQYF. The CDR3 DNA sequence: TGTGCCAGCAGACCGGACATTTCCTACGAGCAGTACTTC.

V and J are TRBV6-6 and TRBJ2-3; 13 bases map to TRBD2. The CDR3 spans 15 residues. With V trimmed by 6 bases and J by 3 bases, 3 bases remained unmatched. The germline CDR1 and CDR2 sequences are MNHNY and SVGAGI (reference sequence). The chain's CDR3 is CASRGLAGLTDTQYF. CDR3 DNA: TGTGCCAGCAGGGGACTAGCGGGATTGACAGATACGCAGTATTTT.

This chain joins TRBV5-5 and TRBJ2-3, with D possibly being TRBD2 (5 bases). This CDR3 is built from 14 residues. The germline gives CDR1 SGHKS, CDR2 YYEKEE (reference sequence). V dropped 2 bases and J dropped 0 bases, with 7 bases sitting between them. The CDR3 sequence is CASSFSGSTDTQYF. CDR3 nucleotides: TGTGCCAGCAGCTTCTCGGGGAGCACAGATACGCAGTATTTT.

J is TRBJ2-1 and V is TRBV5-6, with D hard to call. The V end was cut by 2 bases, the J end by 10 bases, with 10 bases between. Per the germline V gene, CDR1 is SGHDT and CDR2 is YYEEEE. The CDR3 sequence is 12 residues long. CDR3 sequence: CASSFQVEEQFF. CDR3 bases: TGTGCCAGCAGCTTCCAGGTAGAGGAGCAGTTCTTC.